The T cell receptor beta chain under discussion was sequenced for a study of cytomegalovirus exposure and HLA in healthy donors. PCR used 60 Vbeta primers and 13 Jbeta primers. Sequenced by immunoSEQ multiplex PCR; TCRdb stores in-frame clones only, minus some. The data contain 65,000 to 95,000 clones, around 77% of them seen just once; the ten biggest clones take up 3.3%. Input material: PBMCs. The receptor comes from a man aged 50 or older in good health and CMV-seronegative.

The CDR3 nucleotides are TGTGCCAGTAGTACTTGGGCCCTGGGCCAGGCTGGAAACACCATATATTTT. It specifies CASSTWALGQAGNTIYF. V usage is TRBV19 and J usage is TRBJ1-3, with unresolved D. V lost 4 bases, J lost 2 bases, and 18 bases lay in between. Germline CDR1 reads LNHDA; CDR2 reads SQIVND (reference sequence). The CDR3 runs 17 residues.